This T cell receptor beta chain was identified during a study of blood T cell repertoires in COVID-19. Across the whole study: Samples of COVID-19 (acute and convalescent) were obtained from the United States, Italy and Spain. T cells, B-cell-depleted T cells, or PBMCs supplied cDNA or gDNA.

Original data processing: Reference gene primers were amplified, and this amplification served to estimate nucleated cell counts. Clones were sequenced by immunoSEQ multiplex PCR, and TCRdb holds only the in-frame ones, with some missing. V, J and clone size were drawn from that table, and D and trimming were deduced from the DNA. The sample records around 100,000 clones, around 84% being singletons. The receptor was isolated from a man aged 35 to 55 with acute or convalescent COVID-19. Sequencing was carried out using peripheral blood.

CDR3 region: CASSQELASRGYEQYF. The CDR3 region has the DNA TGTGCCAGCAGCCAAGAATTGGCTAGCAGGGGCTACGAGCAGTACTTC. The rearrangement links TRBV4-2 to TRBJ2-7; perhaps TRBD1 as D (6 bases). The CDR3 sequence is 16 residues long. Trimming left V 0 bases short and J 3 bases short, with 15 bases between. The germline V gene encodes CDR1 LGHNA and CDR2 YNFKEQ.